A single sample is the source of the 13 T cell receptor beta chains below, sequenced in a study of blood T cell repertoires in COVID-19. This table comes from immunoSEQ multiplex PCR, and its TCRdb copy is limited to in-frame clones, with some not included. The data hold 350,000 to 400,000 clones, with about 88% observed a single time. The sequencing input was PBMCs or T cells enriched from blood (not recorded which). All receptors derive from a woman under 30 who had recovered from COVID-19.

The chain combines TRBV11-2 with TRBJ1-1; no reliable D call. The V gene's germline CDR1 is SGHAT and CDR2 FQNNGV. The CDR3 runs 11 residues. V shed 3 bases and J shed 5 bases, with 4 bases lying between them. The CDR3 nucleotides are TGTGCCAGCAGCTTGAGGACTGAAGCTTTCTTT. Its protein product is CASSLRTEAFF.

This clone was recorded a few times. The chain is built from TRBV2 and TRBJ1-1, with D possibly TRBD1 on 6 matching bases. This CDR3 has 13 amino acids. The V end lost 7 bases, the J end lost 1 base, and 10 bases lay between the germline ends. Germline loops: CDR1 SNHLY, CDR2 FYNNEI. The CDR3 DNA reads as TGTGCCAGCACCAAGGGGGAGAACACTGAAGCTTTCTTT. It yields the protein CASTKGENTEAFF.

The V call is TRBV3-1 (or the pseudogene TRBV3-2), the J call TRBJ2-1, with 14 bases fitting TRBD2. Germline V lookup: CDR1 LGHDT, CDR2 YNNKEL (reference sequence). The length of the CDR3 is 18 residues. V shed 1 base and J 2 bases; nucleotides not matched to a gene: 4. The CDR3 sequence: CASSQAPTSGGAYNEQFF. CDR3 DNA: TGTGCCAGCAGCCAAGCTCCGACTAGCGGGGGGGCCTACAATGAGCAGTTCTTC.

To note about this clone: Within the sample, other DNA sequences also encode this same CDR3. This chain links TRBV12-3 or TRBV12-4 with TRBJ2-1; possible D gene TRBD2, 5 bases. CDR3 length: 12 residues. V lost 5 bases, J lost 7 bases, and 9 bases lay in between. CDR3 amino acids: CASSPGVNEQFF. Written as DNA, the CDR3 is TGTGCCAGCAGTCCCGGGGTGAATGAGCAGTTCTTC.

The chain combines TRBV4-1 with TRBJ2-1; D remains ambiguous. This CDR3 is built from 16 residues. Trimming shortened V by 7 bases and J by 3 bases, and 19 bases separated the two germline ends. Germline loops: CDR1 MGHRA, CDR2 YSYEKL. CDR3 bases: TGCGCCAGCACCGAGAAAAACCCACTCCTCTACAATGAGCAGTTCTTC. Translation: CASTEKNPLLYNEQFF.

The V call is TRBV6-5, the J call TRBJ1-2; D might be TRBD1 (5 bases). From germline, CDR1 is MNHEY and CDR2 SVGAGI. Trimming shortened V by 3 bases and J by 7 bases, and 12 bases separated the two germline ends. This CDR3 is 13 amino acids long. The CDR3, as DNA: TGTGCCAGCAGTTATCAAACAGGTTTTGGCTACACCTTC. It encodes CASSYQTGFGYTF.

The sample holds a few counts of this clone. The chain recombines TRBV4-3 with TRBJ2-5, with TRBD2 matching over 8 bases. The germline gives CDR1 LGHNA, CDR2 YSLEER. Unmatched junction bases numbered 5, after V lost 0 bases and J lost 5 bases. CDR3 length: 15 residues. The CDR3 reads CASSQDRGGVETQYF. The CDR3 coding sequence is TGCGCCAGCAGCCAAGATCGGGGGGGGGTCGAGACCCAGTACTTC.

V gene TRBV9 combines with J gene TRBJ2-6; 7 bases align to TRBD1. CDR3 size: 16 residues. The ends lost 3 bases at V and 4 bases at J; junction bases unmatched: 7. Germline assignment: CDR1 SGDLS and CDR2 YYNGEE. The CDR3 loop is CASSARDRHGANVLTF. CDR3 sequence (DNA): TGTGCCAGCAGCGCCCGGGACAGACACGGGGCCAACGTCCTGACTTTC.

J is TRBJ2-1 and V is TRBV5-6, with a tentative D call TRBD1 (5 bases). This CDR3 is built from 13 residues. Trimming took off 1 base at V and 6 bases at J, with 8 bases between the two ends. Germline CDR1 reads SGHDT; CDR2 reads YYEEEE. DNA for the CDR3: TGTGCCAGCAGCTTGCGGCAGGGCAATGAGCAGTTCTTC. Residues: CASSLRQGNEQFF.

The CDR3 DNA reads as TGTGCCAGCAGCTTAAATAGCGGGGGGCAAGAGACCCAGTACTTC. Amino acid sequence: CASSLNSGGQETQYF. The rearrangement uses TRBV13 and TRBJ2-5; 10 bases line up with TRBD2. The germline V gene has CDR1 PRHDT and CDR2 FYEKMQ (reference sequence). V was clipped by 2 bases and J by 2 bases; unmatched bases: 2. The length of the CDR3 is 15 residues.

This rearrangement joins TRBV5-6 to TRBJ2-1; the match to TRBD2 covers 9 bases. This CDR3 spans 15 amino acids. Trimming cost V 4 bases and J 4 bases; bases outside gene matches: 6. Germline CDR1 and CDR2: SGHDT and YYEEEE. Here the CDR3 DNA reads TGTGCCAGCAGCCCTCTAGCGGGGATATACAATGAGCAGTTCTTC. It yields the protein CASSPLAGIYNEQFF.

The V call is TRBV15, the J call TRBJ1-1; maybe TRBD1 (6 bases). The CDR3 totals 14 residues. CDR1 and CDR2 (germline): LNHNV, YYDKDF (reference sequence). Trimming cost V 1 base and J 1 base, with 7 bases left between them. The CDR3 nucleotides are TGTGCCACCAGCAGAGCAGGGGCGAACACTGAAGCTTTCTTT. Translating it yields CATSRAGANTEAFF.

The chain uses TRBV19 and TRBJ1-1; 7 nucleotides agree with TRBD1. The CDR3 spans 13 residues. The germline V gene encodes CDR1 LNHDA and CDR2 SQIVND (reference sequence). The junction had 6 bases not matched to a gene; V was cut back by 7 bases and J by 4 bases. For the CDR3, the DNA is TGTGCCAGTACAATGGGACAGACCACTGAAGCTTTCTTT. It specifies CASTMGQTTEAFF.